A single sample is the source of the 28 T cell receptor beta chains below, sequenced in a study of molecular identifiers for immune sequencing clone quantification (dated by TCRdb to about 2018). Libraries were made using PCR. The run used an Illumina HiSeq 4000. TCRdb handled the public reads itself, with Q25 trimming in fastp and clone calling in MiXCR, and kept productive beta chains. One record per CDR3 amino acid sequence lists the most common genes and DNA. The sample table shows about 640,000 distinct CDR3 sequences, and less than 20% are seen once. Around 0.86% of the sample lies in the top ten. Sequencing was performed on naive CD8+ T cells from blood, with Jurkat cell RNA spiked in. Sample cell subset or site, as interpreted from the label and publication: FACS-sorted CD8+CD4-CCR7+CD45RA+ naive T cells. The source is a human donor in good health. Some libraries in this study had Jurkat cell RNA spiked in.

This clonotype was counted between two and nine times. This may be a read error, as it is one base from a much larger clone. In this CDR3 the conserved last residue, phenylalanine or tryptophan, is missing, so a read error is likely. The rearrangement links TRBV9 to TRBJ1-1; perhaps TRBD1 as D (6 bases). The germline gives CDR1 SGDLS, CDR2 YYNGEE. V shed 3 bases and J shed 8 bases, with 11 bases lying between them. The CDR3 sequence is 12 residues long. The CDR3 DNA reads TGTGCCAGCAGCGCTTCGACAGGAGAAGCTTTCCTT. Its translation: CASSASTGEAFL.

This clonotype was found many times. V gene TRBV27 combines with J gene TRBJ2-7, with D tentatively TRBD2 (6 bases). The germline gives CDR1 MNHEY, CDR2 SMNVEV (reference sequence). Trimming removed 5 bases from V and 4 bases from J, with 18 bases in between. CDR3 size: 15 residues. The CDR3 bases are TGTGCCAGCAGTGCCGTCGCGGGTGGGGGGTACGAGCAGTACTTC. Encoded protein: CASSAVAGGGYEQYF.

Concerning this clonotype: With a much larger clone just one base away, this may be a read error. V is TRBV7-9 and J is TRBJ2-3; TRBD2 aligns across 10 bases. Germline V gene data show CDR1 as SEHNR and CDR2 as FQNEAQ (reference sequence). The CDR3 runs 15 residues. Trimming at V came to 9 bases and at J to 5 bases, leaving 11 bases not matched to a gene. DNA of the CDR3: TGTGCCAGTATGGCTAGCGGGAGTGCCGGAGATACGCAGTATTTT. It translates to CASMASGSAGDTQYF.

This clonotype came up many times. This sequence joins TRBV12-5 and TRBJ2-7, with 7 bases lining up with TRBD2. Per the germline V gene, CDR1 is LGHNT and CDR2 is FRNRAP. CDR3 size: 15 residues. With 5 bases clipped from V and 0 bases from J, the junction kept 7 bases outside the gene matches. The CDR3 DNA reads TGTGCTAGTGGTAGCGGGACGGACTCCTCCTACGAGCAGTACTTC. This codes for CASGSGTDSSYEQYF. Full variable domain (outside the CDR3, taken from reference TRBV12-5 and TRBJ2-7): DARVTQTPRHKVTEMGQEVTMRCQPILGHNTVFWYRQTMMQGLELLAYFRNRAPLDDSGMPKDRFSAEMPDATLATLKIQPSEPRDSAVYFCASGSGTDSSYEQYFGPGTRLTVT.

Worth noting for this clonotype: One end of the junction fails to match germline, which may point to a read error. This chain links TRBV4-1 with TRBJ2-1, with 8 bases aligning to TRBD2. The CDR3 contains 16 residues. Germline CDR1 reads MGHRA; CDR2 reads YSYEKL. The DNA of the CDR3 is TGCGCCGGCAGCCAAGCTCCCAGCGGGGGATACAATGAGCAGTTCTTC. Encoded protein: CAGSQAPSGGYNEQFF.

This clonotype came up many times. This chain links TRBV20-1 with TRBJ2-1, with 9 positions matching TRBD2. J gave up 4 bases and V 3 bases, and 4 bases lay outside the gene matches. CDR1 DFQATT and CDR2 SNEGSKA come from the germline V gene (reference sequence). The CDR3 is 14 amino acids. This CDR3 is CSASRLAVYNEQFF. The CDR3 bases are TGCAGTGCTAGTAGACTAGCGGTTTACAATGAGCAGTTCTTC.

Note on this clonotype: A much bigger clone sits one base away, suggesting this may be a read error. The chain is built from TRBV28 and TRBJ2-5; maybe TRBD1 (6 bases). This CDR3 is 15 amino acids long. V lost 5 bases and J 1 base, leaving 14 bases between the germline ends. CDR1 is MDHEN and CDR2 is SYDVKM in the germline V gene. The CDR3 sequence: CASSDGQTCQETQYF. The CDR3, as DNA: TGTGCCAGCAGTGACGGACAGACTTGCCAAGAGACCCAGTACTTC.

This clonotype appeared many times. The chain carries TRBV6-6 and TRBJ2-2; TRBD2 matches at 9 bases. The V and J ends lost 2 bases and 4 bases, in that order; junction bases with no gene match: 5. The germline CDR1 and CDR2 sequences are MNHNY and SVGAGI (reference sequence). The CDR3 sequence is 16 residues long. CDR3 sequence reads: CASSYLVTSGTGELFF. The CDR3 coding sequence is TGTGCCAGCAGTTACCTCGTGACTAGCGGCACCGGGGAGCTGTTTTTT.

This clonotype has ten or more counts. CDR3 in DNA: TGTGCCACCAGTATTGGACCCCCCTCCTACAATGAGCAGTTCTTC. Encoded protein: CATSIGPPSYNEQFF. The rearrangement links TRBV24-1 to TRBJ2-1; no firm D call. The CDR3 loop spans 15 amino acids. From germline, CDR1 is KGHDR and CDR2 SFDVKD. The ends were cut back, 6 bases at V and 0 bases at J, with 11 bases in the middle.

This clonotype has just a few counts. A much more abundant neighbour one base away suggests this may be a read error. The chain joins TRBV3-1 to TRBJ2-3; D possibly corresponds to TRBD2 (6 bases). Per the germline V gene, CDR1 is LGHDT and CDR2 is YNNKEL (reference sequence). Deletions cut 4 bases from V and 4 bases from J, with 21 bases between. The CDR3 loop spans 17 amino acids. The CDR3 bases are TGTGCCAGCAGCCTGGAGGCGGGCGGTCCTAGCGCAGATACGCAGTATTTT. Protein sequence: CASSLEAGGPSADTQYF.

This clonotype occurred many times. This chain uses TRBV27 with TRBJ1-5; no clear D. The CDR3 has 14 amino acids. The germline V gene encodes CDR1 MNHEY and CDR2 SMNVEV (reference sequence). Trimming took 2 bases from V and 2 from J, leaving 7 bases between them. This chain's CDR3 is CASSLVVGNQPQHF. The CDR3 nucleotides read TGTGCCAGCAGTTTAGTTGTGGGCAATCAGCCCCAGCATTTT.

This clonotype appeared many times. The chain joins TRBV15 to TRBJ2-3; D is ambiguous. This CDR3 is 15 amino acids long. With 0 bases removed from V and 0 bases from J, the gap between germline ends came to 7 bases. The germline gives CDR1 LNHNV, CDR2 YYDKDF (reference sequence). The CDR3 spells CATSRDRSSTDTQYF. In DNA form, the CDR3 reads TGTGCCACCAGCAGAGATCGTTCCAGCACAGATACGCAGTATTTT.

V usage is TRBV6-2 or TRBV6-3 and J usage is TRBJ2-1, with D unclear. V was shortened by 2 bases and J by 5 bases, with 4 bases between the two germline ends. Germline lookup yields CDR1 MNHEY and CDR2 SVGEGT. The CDR3 runs to 12 residues. The CDR3 spells CASSYDNNEQFF. The DNA for the CDR3 is TGTGCCAGCAGTTACGATAACAATGAGCAGTTCTTC.

This clonotype was found many times. At one of its ends the junction is not consistent with the germline gene, which may arise from a read error. The rearrangement links TRBV11-2 to TRBJ2-7, with 11 bases matching TRBD2. This CDR3 contains 14 residues. CDR1 SGHAT and CDR2 FQNNGV come from the germline V gene. Written as DNA, the CDR3 is TGTGCCAGCAGCCCCACTCCCTCTAGCGGGGGGCCCGACTTC. Encoded protein: CASSPTPSSGGPDF.

This clonotype showed up just a few times. The CDR3 here is CASRTAGTERTQETQYF. DNA of the CDR3: TGTGCCAGCAGGACTGCCGGGACAGAGCGAACACAAGAGACCCAGTACTTC. J is TRBJ2-5 and V is TRBV7-9; 7 bases fit TRBD1. Looked up from germline, CDR1 is SEHNR and CDR2 is FQNEAQ (reference sequence). The CDR3 has 17 residues. With V trimmed by 6 bases and J by 2 bases, 15 bases remained unmatched.

A single count supports this clonotype. A much larger clone lies a single base off, so this may be a read error. The genes are TRBV5-6 and TRBJ1-5, with D possibly matching TRBD1 (5 bases). Trimming pared 6 bases from V and 0 bases from J, leaving 13 bases between. The CDR3 extends over 15 amino acids. Germline V CDR1 and CDR2: SGHDT, YYEEEE. CDR3 nucleotides: TGTGCCAGCAATTACCGGGACGGTAGCAATCAGCCCCAGCATTTT. It translates to CASNYRDGSNQPQHF.

This clonotype was seen many times. The V call is TRBV4-1, the J call TRBJ2-2; D not certain. Germline values: CDR1 MGHRA, CDR2 YSYEKL. Trimming took off 0 bases at V and 5 bases at J, with 10 bases between the two ends. This CDR3 is 15 amino acids long. Here the CDR3 DNA reads TGCGCCAGCAGCCAAGAGGGCGCCGGTACCGGGGAGCTGTTTTTT. Encoded protein: CASSQEGAGTGELFF.

This clonotype has a count of ten or more. This chain connects TRBV20-1 to TRBJ2-5, with 7 bases fitting TRBD2. J was trimmed by 5 bases and V by 6 bases; bases with no gene match: 9. The CDR3 spans 13 residues. The germline CDR1 and CDR2 sequences are DFQATT and SNEGSKA (reference sequence). CDR3 nucleotides: TGCAGTGCCAGGCGGCTTAGCGGGGAGACCCAGTACTTC. This sequence encodes CSARRLSGETQYF.

The gene calls are TRBV3-1 and TRBJ2-4; D might be TRBD1 (5 bases). Looked up from germline, CDR1 is LGHDT and CDR2 is YNNKEL (reference sequence). The CDR3 consists of 15 residues. V lost 4 bases and J 5 bases, leaving 15 bases between the germline ends. The CDR3 region has the DNA TGTGCCAGCAGCCCGCTGGGGCCCTGGGAAAACATTCAGTACTTC. Encoded protein: CASSPLGPWENIQYF.

This clonotype occurred many times. The chain carries TRBV6-5 and TRBJ1-1, with TRBD1 matching over 7 bases. The germline V gene encodes CDR1 MNHEY and CDR2 SVGAGI. After removal of 1 base from V and 8 bases from J, the junction contained 4 bases not matched to a gene. The CDR3 has 13 amino acids. CDR3 coding DNA: TGTGCCAGCAGTTACTTAACAGGGGAAGAAGCTTTCTTT. Residues: CASSYLTGEEAFF.

The chain employs TRBV5-6 and TRBJ2-7, with a possible D match to TRBD2 (7 bases). V lost 1 base to trimming and J lost 3 bases, with 20 bases between them. The CDR3 spans 17 residues. Looked up from germline, CDR1 is SGHDT and CDR2 is YYEEEE. The CDR3 coding sequence is TGTGCCAGCAGCTTGTGGGGGGGCTGGGGAAACCTCTACGAGCAGTACTTC. It translates to CASSLWGGWGNLYEQYF. Using reference TRBV5-6 and TRBJ2-7 for the parts outside the CDR3, the full variable domain is DAGVTQSPTHLIKTRGQQVTLRCSPKSGHDTVSWYQQALGQGPQFIFQYYEEEERQRGNFPDRFSGHQFPNYSSELNVNALLLGDSALYLCASSLWGGWGNLYEQYFGPGTRLTVT.

This clonotype was seen ten or more times. This rearrangement joins TRBV5-4 to TRBJ1-4, with D unresolved. Germline assignment: CDR1 SGHNT and CDR2 YYREEE (reference sequence). This CDR3 spans 13 amino acids. V was clipped by 2 bases and J by 5 bases, with 7 bases between them. CDR3 loop: CASSLGSNEKLFF. The CDR3 bases are TGTGCCAGCAGCTTAGGTTCAAATGAAAAACTGTTTTTT.

The genes are TRBV29-1 and TRBJ1-1; 7 nucleotides align to TRBD1. The CDR3 is 13 amino acids. With 6 bases clipped from V and 4 bases from J, the junction kept 8 bases outside the gene matches. Germline-derived CDR1 and CDR2 are SQVTM and ANQGSEA. CDR3 sequence reads: CSVETGLSTEAFF. CDR3 in DNA: TGCAGCGTAGAGACAGGGTTAAGCACTGAAGCTTTCTTT.

A note on this clonotype: A much larger clone differs by one base, so this may be a read error. The V and J genes are TRBV29-1 and TRBJ1-1, with TRBD1 as a possible D gene (5 bases). CDR3 length: 12 amino acids. V shed 4 bases and J shed 5 bases, with 11 bases lying between them. Germline V CDR1 and CDR2: SQVTM, ANQGSEA. The CDR3 here is CSVVPWGTEAFF. In DNA form, the CDR3 reads TGCAGCGTTGTACCCTGGGGGACTGAAGCTTTCTTT.

V is TRBV6-2 or TRBV6-3 and J is TRBJ2-1; D is tentatively TRBD1 or TRBD2 (5 bases each). This CDR3 contains 13 residues. Germline CDR1 is MNHEY and CDR2 is SVGEGT. Trimming removed 0 bases at V and 9 bases at J, with 9 bases between. DNA for the CDR3: TGTGCCAGCAGTTACTCGCCGGGGACTGAGCAGTTCTTC. Protein: CASSYSPGTEQFF.

In this sample, this clonotype turned up many times. The J gene is TRBJ2-2, the V gene TRBV6-6, with D perhaps TRBD1 (5 bases). Germline values: CDR1 MNHNY, CDR2 SVGAGI (reference sequence). V lost 6 bases, J lost 8 bases, and 10 bases lay in between. The CDR3 spans 12 residues. This CDR3 is CASRVGVGELFF. The DNA for the CDR3 is TGTGCCAGCAGGGTAGGGGTAGGGGAGCTGTTTTTT.

About this clonotype itself: Germline and junction disagree at one end, which may indicate a read error. This rearrangement joins TRBV7-9 to TRBJ2-7, with 7 positions matching TRBD2. This CDR3 comprises 13 residues. CDR1 SEHNR and CDR2 FQNEAQ come from the germline V gene (reference sequence). The CDR3 spells CAGSPRGAYEQYF. The CDR3 nucleotides read TGTGCCGGCAGCCCACGGGGGGCCTACGAGCAGTACTTC.

This clonotype was detected ten times or more. V is TRBV4-2 and J is TRBJ2-7; TRBD2 matches 11 bases. V lost 0 bases and J lost 3; bases outside the gene matches: 7. Per the germline V gene, CDR1 is LGHNA and CDR2 is YNFKEQ. The CDR3 consists of 17 residues. CDR3 residues: CASSQEASGRRSYEQYF. For the CDR3, the DNA is TGTGCCAGCAGCCAAGAGGCTAGCGGGAGGCGTAGCTACGAGCAGTACTTC.